The present T cell receptor (beta chain) was sequenced within a study of T cell repertoires in cytomegalovirus infection (dated by TCRdb to between 2019 and 2020). For the study in its entirety: Alongside well-studied HLA-B-restricted epitopes, the peptide stimulations were aimed at recently identified HLA-C-restricted CMV epitopes, whose presentation resists viral immunomodulation. Because public TCR beta signatures pointed to carriage of CMV infection together with the matching HLA type, the HLA type of each donor mattered for the analysis. The research as a whole found: Carriers of CMV infection plus the relevant HLA type were discriminated by the cumulative frequency of public TCR beta family members in the study cohort and in an independent roughly 320-donor cohort. The ex vivo response was dominated by HLA-C-restricted CMV-specific TCR beta clonotypes, which also provided the single most frequent clonotype in two of eight donors.

In light of the paper, this sample's treatment or condition label describes: in vitro stimulation with specific CMV peptide epitopes to enrich CMV-specific T cells. After removal of 3 bases from V and 8 bases from J, the junction retains 10 bases not matched to a gene. The CDR3 starts with the cysteine, ends with the phenylalanine, and has 15 residues. Only the CDR3 part of the read is kept: 45 bases, read in frame from the first base. The CDR1 and CDR2 encoded by the germline V gene (reference sequence) are WNHNN and SYGVQD. A note on this clonotype: It has no known antigen specificity. The sample holds no much larger clone one base away, and base qualities are not on file.

Sequencing was performed on an Illumina HiSeq 1500. TCRdb reran the public reads through fastp at Q25 and MiXCR, keeping productive beta chains. Rows are combined by CDR3 protein, so each entry shows the most common genes and DNA. This sample holds roughly 500,000 distinct CDR3 sequences; around a third were observed only once. The ten largest make up 17% of the sample. The receptor's source is a human donor in good health (CMV status not recorded). Some clones in this sample may be carry-over from other donors' samples. The receptor chain draws on TRBV10-1 and TRBJ2-1, with 7 middle bases fitting TRBD2. Sequences were derived from cultured PBMCs, sampled from culture after CMV antigen stimulation. The CDR3 reads as follows: CASSDPASGRDEQFF. The sequence in DNA is TGCGCCAGCAGTGACCCGGCTAGCGGTAGGGATGAGCAGTTCTTC.